The 20 T cell receptor beta chains in this list originate from one sample, sequenced in a study of blood T cell repertoires in COVID-19. Sequencing used immunoSEQ multiplex PCR; TCRdb keeps in-frame clones, though not all of them. The top ten hold approximately 3.5% of the sample, which has about 240,000 clones, more than 75% seen once. Sequenced sample: PBMCs or T cells enriched from blood (not recorded which). These receptors were collected from a woman between 40 and 50 years old with acute COVID-19.

The rearrangement joins TRBV5-1 to TRBJ1-1; tentative D call: TRBD1 (6 bases). Germline V lookup: CDR1 SGHRS, CDR2 YFSETQ. This CDR3 spans 15 amino acids. V was cut by 4 bases and J by 5 bases, with 18 bases left in between. This chain's CDR3 is CASSVAGGTGTEAFF. As DNA, the CDR3 is TGCGCCAGCAGCGTAGCGGGGGGCACGGGTACTGAAGCTTTCTTT.

This clone was seen just once. The chain employs TRBV5-1 and TRBJ1-3; 10 nucleotides line up with TRBD1. The CDR3 is 16 amino acids. Germline CDR1 reads SGHRS; CDR2 reads YFSETQ. Unmatched junction bases numbered 4, after V lost 0 bases and J lost 4 bases. The CDR3 reads CASSLGQGAGGNTIYF. The CDR3 coding sequence is TGCGCCAGCAGCTTGGGACAGGGGGCAGGAGGAAACACCATATATTTT.

This clone was recorded once. This sequence joins TRBV4-1 and TRBJ1-1; D gene uncertain. This CDR3 is built from 14 residues. Per the germline V gene, CDR1 is MGHRA and CDR2 is YSYEKL. V lost 0 bases to trimming and J lost 5 bases, with 10 bases between them. CDR3 bases: TGCGCCAGCAGCCAAGAACTAAGGAGGACTGAAGCTTTCTTT. It encodes CASSQELRRTEAFF.

This rearrangement joins TRBV18 to TRBJ2-5; 8 nucleotides line up with TRBD1. Trimming at V came to 3 bases and at J to 4 bases, leaving 10 bases not matched to a gene. The CDR3 has 16 residues. CDR1 is KGHSH, CDR2 LQKENI, per germline. The CDR3 protein is CASSPGQGRLGETQYF. DNA for the CDR3: TGTGCCAGCTCACCTGGACAGGGCAGGCTTGGAGAGACCCAGTACTTC.

The gene calls are TRBV5-1 and TRBJ1-6; tentative D call: TRBD1 (6 bases). V lost 7 bases to trimming and J lost 5 bases, with 10 bases between them. The CDR3 is made up of 13 amino acids. The germline V gene has CDR1 SGHRS and CDR2 YFSETQ. DNA for the CDR3: TGCGCCAGCCGGGACACCAATAATTCACCCCTCCACTTT. This sequence encodes CASRDTNNSPLHF.

The table lists this clone with a few counts. The genes are TRBV19 and TRBJ1-1; tentative D call: TRBD1 (6 bases). Trimming removed 6 bases at V and 1 base at J, with 12 bases between. The CDR3 length is 14 residues. Germline V lookup: CDR1 LNHDA, CDR2 SQIVND (reference sequence). Here the CDR3 DNA reads TGTGCCAGTAGCCCCGGACAGCCGAACACTGAAGCTTTCTTT. Amino acids: CASSPGQPNTEAFF.

The rearrangement joins TRBV29-1 to TRBJ2-7; 7 bases are shared with TRBD2. Trimming removed 6 bases from V and 4 bases from J; junction bases left unmatched: 3. This CDR3 has 11 residues. Germline values: CDR1 SQVTM, CDR2 ANQGSEA. The CDR3 loop reads CSVQLAYEQYF. The CDR3 DNA is TGCAGCGTCCAACTAGCGTACGAGCAGTACTTC.

This chain links TRBV9 with TRBJ2-7; 8 positions agree with TRBD2. The germline gives CDR1 SGDLS, CDR2 YYNGEE. J was trimmed by 0 bases and V by 4 bases; bases with no gene match: 6. The CDR3 has 15 residues. The CDR3 spells CASSPRLASSYEQYF. CDR3 nucleotides: TGTGCCAGCAGCCCCCGACTAGCGTCCTCCTACGAGCAGTACTTC.

This clone was seen only once. The chain carries TRBV10-3 and TRBJ1-1; 9 nucleotides line up with TRBD1. Germline trimming cut 7 bases from V and 5 bases from J; bases unmatched to any gene: 8. The length of the CDR3 is 14 residues. CDR1 is ENHRY and CDR2 is SYGVKD in the germline V gene. The CDR3 region has the DNA TGTGCCATCAAACCGGGACAGGGTAGGACTGAAGCTTTCTTT. It encodes CAIKPGQGRTEAFF.

The gene calls are TRBV19 and TRBJ1-1; 9 bases map to TRBD1. Germline V lookup: CDR1 LNHDA, CDR2 SQIVND (reference sequence). The CDR3 is 16 residues long. The junction had 7 bases not matched to a gene; V was cut back by 5 bases and J by 0 bases. CDR3 residues: CASSSRTGALNTEAFF. The CDR3 nucleotides are TGTGCCAGTAGTTCCCGGACAGGGGCCCTGAACACTGAAGCTTTCTTT.

The chain couples TRBV30 to TRBJ2-2, with 7 bases aligning to TRBD1. Germline V gene data show CDR1 as GTSNPN and CDR2 as SVGIG (reference sequence). This CDR3 spans 14 amino acids. With V trimmed by 2 bases and J by 4 bases, 4 bases remained unmatched. The CDR3 region has the DNA TGTGCCTGGAGTAGGGACAGTCTCACCGGGGAGCTGTTTTTT. As protein: CAWSRDSLTGELFF. Full variable domain (remainder filled in from reference TRBV30 and TRBJ2-2): SQTIHQWPATLVQPVGSPLSLECTVEGTSNPNLYWYRQAAGRGLQLLFYSVGIGQISSEVPQNLSASRPQDRQFILSSKKLLLSDSGFYLCAWSRDSLTGELFFGEGSRLTVL.

This chain links TRBV3-1 (or the pseudogene TRBV3-2) with TRBJ1-1; a weak D match, TRBD1 (5 bases). V lost 4 bases, J lost 0 bases, and 18 bases lay in between. The CDR3 loop spans 17 amino acids. CDR1 and CDR2 (germline): LGHDT, YNNKEL (reference sequence). CDR3 protein: CASSPSGGRAMNTEAFF. In nucleotides, the CDR3 is TGTGCCAGCAGCCCGAGCGGGGGTCGGGCCATGAACACTGAAGCTTTCTTT.

The CDR3 nucleotides are TGCAGCGGACAACCAGGGTCCGGGGAGCTGTTTTTT. Its protein product is CSGQPGSGELFF. The J gene is TRBJ2-2, the V gene TRBV29-1; D perhaps matches TRBD1 (5 bases). The V gene's germline CDR1 is SQVTM and CDR2 ANQGSEA. The germline V and J ends were trimmed by 7 bases and 6 bases, with 12 bases remaining between them. The CDR3 totals 12 residues.

The chain employs TRBV15 and TRBJ1-2; no reliable D call. Trimming removed 0 bases from V and 3 bases from J, with 8 bases in between. This CDR3 is 14 amino acids long. The V gene's germline CDR1 is LNHNV and CDR2 YYDKDF (reference sequence). CDR3 amino acids: CATSRDRGDYGYTF. CDR3 nucleotides: TGTGCCACCAGCAGAGATCGCGGAGACTATGGCTACACCTTC.

The genes are TRBV3-1 (or the pseudogene TRBV3-2) and TRBJ2-1; D not resolved. The length of the CDR3 is 15 residues. Germline assignment: CDR1 LGHDT and CDR2 YNNKEL (reference sequence). V shed 1 base and J shed 8 bases, with 15 bases lying between them. In DNA form, the CDR3 reads TGTGCCAGCAGCCAAGGGGCTGCCTCCGGCGATGAGCAGTTCTTC. It codes for CASSQGAASGDEQFF.

The chain links TRBV2 to TRBJ1-4, with TRBD1 matching over 7 bases. Germline CDR1 and CDR2: SNHLY and FYNNEI. CDR3 length: 13 residues. V shed 6 bases and J 8 bases; nucleotides not matched to a gene: 6. This CDR3 is CASRERQGEKLFF. The CDR3 nucleotides read TGTGCCAGCAGGGAACGACAGGGAGAAAAACTGTTTTTT.

This chain uses TRBV5-6 with TRBJ2-3, with D maybe TRBD1 (6 bases). The CDR3 is 15 amino acids. The V gene's germline CDR1 is SGHDT and CDR2 YYEEEE. V dropped 0 bases and J dropped 0 bases, with 8 bases sitting between them. The CDR3 spells CASSLGTESTDTQYF. CDR3 sequence (DNA): TGTGCCAGCAGCTTGGGGACAGAGAGCACAGATACGCAGTATTTT.

This clone has a single count. This chain uses TRBV2 with TRBJ1-1; D call uncertain. The germline gives CDR1 SNHLY, CDR2 FYNNEI. The V end was cut by 1 base, the J end by 9 bases, with 15 bases between. This CDR3 spans 14 amino acids. DNA for the CDR3: TGTGCCAGCAGTGAAGGAAGGAGGACGGTGAAAGCTTTCTTT. It specifies CASSEGRRTVKAFF.

The chain carries TRBV3-1 (or the pseudogene TRBV3-2) and TRBJ2-1, with D maybe TRBD2 (5 bases). The ends were cut back, 4 bases at V and 4 bases at J, with 11 bases in the middle. Per germline, CDR1 LGHDT and CDR2 YNNKEL (reference sequence). The length of the CDR3 is 14 residues. The CDR3 coding sequence is TGTGCCAGCAGCCGGGTAGGACTGTACAATGAGCAGTTCTTC. Translating gives CASSRVGLYNEQFF.

V and J are TRBV30 and TRBJ2-2; 9 positions agree with TRBD2. The CDR3 is 15 amino acids. Per germline, CDR1 GTSNPN and CDR2 SVGIG (reference sequence). J gave up 4 bases and V 3 bases, and 6 bases lay outside the gene matches. CDR3 in DNA: TGTGCCTGGAGGGTGGGACTAGCTATCACCGGGGAGCTGTTTTTT. Translated, it gives CAWRVGLAITGELFF.